The text below deals with one T cell receptor beta chain. Its cognate antigen is unknown. Germline CDR1 and CDR2: SGDLS and YYNGEE. The CDR3 sequence is 13 residues long. V dropped 3 bases and J dropped 7 bases, with 14 bases sitting between them. These data belong to a study of T cell clonotyping in hematopoietic cell transplantation. Study observations and caveats: Higher Inverse Simpson Index values in graft donor and pretransplant recipient predicted broader posttransplant TCR diversity.

Sequencing was performed with immunoSEQ multiplex PCR; in TCRdb, only in-frame clones are kept and a portion is missing. The data hold approximately 70,000 clones, with approximately 94% observed a single time. The chain carries TRBV9 and TRBJ2-7, with a weak D call TRBD2 (5 bases). The sequenced sample consisted of peripheral blood mononuclear cells. This receptor was identified in a man between 45 and 60 years old in good health. Some clones in this sample may be carry-over from other donors' samples. The CDR3 region has the DNA TGTGCCAGCAGCGCCTCGGGGTTAGGGGAGCAGTACTTC. As protein: CASSASGLGEQYF.